This T cell receptor (beta chain) was captured in a study of CD8+CD57+ T cells in acquired aplastic anemia. Study conclusions and caveats: CD8+ Simpson's diversity showed no significant patient-control difference.

CDR1 is SGHTA and CDR2 is FQGNSA in the germline V gene. V was cut by 5 bases and J by 15 bases, with 24 bases left in between. This CDR3 has 14 amino acids. As concerns this clonotype: Its antigen remains unknown.

All patients picked for sequencing had shown, by flow cytometry, an expansion of CD8+CD57+ cells. Diagnosis of severe acquired aplastic anemia applied to all patients. The template for TCR beta VDJ and CDR3 sequence profiling was genomic DNA. TCRdb recomputed calls from the reads with MiXCR, one row per CDR3 protein. This repertoire shows roughly 250,000 distinct CDR3 sequences, approximately 86% found once; its top ten account for roughly 42%. The sample comprised sorted CD4+, CD8+, or CD8+CD57+ T cells (not recorded which) from PBMCs. This TCR was sampled from a human donor with aplastic anemia. The chain carries TRBV7-2 and TRBJ2-3; a weak D match, TRBD1 (5 bases). DNA for the CDR3: TGTGCCAGCAGCCATACAGGCGCGGAGCAGCAGTACTATTTT. This sequence encodes CASSHTGAEQQYYF.